This entry lists 13 T cell receptor beta chains sequenced from one sample in a study of blood T cell repertoires in COVID-19. Measured with immunoSEQ multiplex PCR; TCRdb has only the in-frame clones, and not every one. The sample consists of some 50,000 clones, 85% to 90% of them appearing once. The sample taken for sequencing was PBMCs or T cells enriched from blood (not recorded which). Receptors originate from a woman in her fifties or sixties who had recovered from COVID-19.

The chain couples TRBV2 to TRBJ2-1; TRBD2 matches 7 bases. CDR3 length: 12 residues. Unmatched junction bases numbered 5, after V lost 4 bases and J lost 11 bases. Per the germline V gene, CDR1 is SNHLY and CDR2 is FYNNEI. The CDR3 sequence is CASSVQRGKQFF. DNA for the CDR3: TGTGCCAGCAGTGTTCAGCGGGGAAAGCAGTTCTTC.

The chain couples TRBV5-1 to TRBJ2-3; maybe TRBD2 (6 bases). V was shortened by 5 bases and J by 6 bases, with 13 bases between the two germline ends. The CDR3 consists of 13 residues. Germline CDR1 SGHRS, CDR2 YFSETQ. The CDR3 is CASRFGGEDTQYF. The CDR3 nucleotides are TGCGCCAGCAGGTTCGGGGGTGAGGATACGCAGTATTTT.

The chain uses TRBV18 and TRBJ2-3, with D perhaps TRBD2 (5 bases). The germline V gene encodes CDR1 KGHSH and CDR2 LQKENI. Trimming pared 6 bases from V and 4 bases from J, leaving 20 bases between. The CDR3 is 16 residues long. CDR3 DNA sequence: TGTGCCAGCTCCCCAAATGGACCGGGGAGACCAGATACGCAGTATTTT. Residues: CASSPNGPGRPDTQYF.

This clone was seen only once. The chain joins TRBV6-5 to TRBJ2-2; unclear D gene. Trimming took off 6 bases at V and 5 bases at J, with 16 bases between the two ends. The germline CDR1 and CDR2 sequences are MNHEY and SVGAGI. The CDR3 runs 15 residues. DNA of the CDR3: TGTGCCAGCAGCCCCGGTCTAGTTAAAACCGGGGAGCTGTTTTTT. Amino acid sequence: CASSPGLVKTGELFF.

V usage is TRBV5-4 and J usage is TRBJ2-6, with 10 bases aligning to TRBD1. The V gene's germline CDR1 is SGHNT and CDR2 YYREEE (reference sequence). Trimming at V came to 0 bases and at J to 0 bases, leaving 6 bases not matched to a gene. This CDR3 comprises 19 residues. The CDR3 sequence: CASSLAWGQGLSGANVLTF. CDR3 coding DNA: TGTGCCAGCAGCTTGGCCTGGGGACAGGGGCTCTCTGGGGCCAACGTCCTGACTTTC.

The V gene is TRBV29-1, the J gene TRBJ2-5, with 15 bases aligning to TRBD2. The CDR3 loop spans 18 amino acids. V shed 2 bases and J 1 base; nucleotides not matched to a gene: 8. The germline V gene has CDR1 SQVTM and CDR2 ANQGSEA. In nucleotides, the CDR3 is TGCAGCGTTGAATCGGCGGGACTAGCGGGAGGCCGCCAAGAGACCCAGTACTTC. Amino acid sequence: CSVESAGLAGGRQETQYF. Drawing the rest from reference TRBV29-1 and TRBJ2-5, the complete variable domain is SAVISQKPSRDICQRGTSLTIQCQVDSQVTMMFWYRQQPGQSLTLIATANQGSEATYESGFVIDKFPISRPNLTFSTLTVSNMSPEDSSIYLCSVESAGLAGGRQETQYFGPGTRLLVL.

The V call is TRBV15, the J call TRBJ2-5; D is perhaps TRBD1 (5 bases). The CDR3 is 14 amino acids. The V gene's germline CDR1 is LNHNV and CDR2 YYDKDF (reference sequence). V was clipped by 0 bases and J by 3 bases, with 8 bases between them. This chain's CDR3 is CATSRDRGKETQYF. In nucleotides, the CDR3 is TGTGCCACCAGCAGAGATAGGGGAAAAGAGACCCAGTACTTC. The full variable domain, completed using reference TRBV15 and TRBJ2-5, is DAMVIQNPRYQVTQFGKPVTLSCSQTLNHNVMYWYQQKSSQAPKLLFHYYDKDFNNEADTPDNFQSRRPNTSFCFLDIRSPGLGDTAMYLCATSRDRGKETQYFGPGTRLLVL.

The V call is TRBV5-6, the J call TRBJ2-3; possibly TRBD2 for D (5 bases). Deletions cut 5 bases from V and 3 bases from J, with 16 bases between. The CDR3 length is 15 residues. Germline-derived CDR1 and CDR2 are SGHDT and YYEEEE. The CDR3: CASRLNGVDTDTQYF. The CDR3 DNA reads as TGTGCCAGCAGATTGAACGGGGTTGATACAGATACGCAGTATTTT.

The V gene is TRBV28, the J gene TRBJ1-4, with 7 bases matching TRBD1. V lost 6 bases, J lost 5 bases, and 30 bases stayed unmatched. CDR1 and CDR2 (germline): MDHEN, SYDVKM. This CDR3 is built from 22 residues. The CDR3 nucleotides read TGTGCCAGCAGCCTAAACGCCCCCAGCCTTAGAGGGGGCCGGCGAGTGAATGAAAAACTGTTTTTT. Protein: CASSLNAPSLRGGRRVNEKLFF. Looking up the rest from reference TRBV28 and TRBJ1-4 gives the full variable domain: DVKVTQSSRYLVKRTGEKVFLECVQDMDHENMFWYRQDPGLGLRLIYFSYDVKMKEKGDIPEGYSVSREKKERFSLILESASTNQTSMYLCASSLNAPSLRGGRRVNEKLFFGSGTQLSVL.

The chain carries TRBV7-8 and TRBJ1-3; D gene uncertain. CDR1 SGHVS and CDR2 FQNEAQ come from the germline V gene. V was cut by 5 bases and J by 2 bases, with 7 bases left in between. The CDR3 extends over 13 amino acids. CDR3 in DNA: TGTGCCAGCAGCCGTAGTACTGGAAACACCATATATTTT. Encoded protein: CASSRSTGNTIYF.

The chain uses TRBV3-1 (or the pseudogene TRBV3-2) and TRBJ2-7; the D gene is possibly TRBD2 (5 bases). V was pared by 0 bases and J by 0 bases, with 15 bases between. The CDR3 has 17 residues. Looked up from germline, CDR1 is LGHDT and CDR2 is YNNKEL (reference sequence). The CDR3 sequence: CASSQEYVDCHSYEQYF. The CDR3 DNA reads TGTGCCAGCAGCCAAGAGTACGTGGACTGCCACTCCTACGAGCAGTACTTC.

The CDR3 DNA sequence: TGCGCCAGCAGCCAAGATCAGGCCAACGCGCGTCAGTACACCTTC. As protein: CASSQDQANARQYTF. V is TRBV4-1 and J is TRBJ1-2; D is unclear. Germline-derived CDR1 and CDR2 are MGHRA and YSYEKL. Between the trimmed V and J ends, which lost 0 bases and 11 bases, there was a span of 19 bases. This CDR3 contains 15 residues.

Regarding this clone: At one boundary the junction diverges from the germline segment, which might be a read error. The chain joins TRBV7-7 to TRBJ2-1, with 10 nucleotides matching TRBD2. CDR1 and CDR2 (germline): SSHAT, FNYEAQ (reference sequence). The CDR3 runs to 16 residues. The CDR3 sequence: CASSLGAGGPYNEQFF. In DNA, the CDR3 is TGTGCTAGCAGCTTAGGAGCGGGAGGGCCATACAATGAGCAGTTCTTC.